A single sample gave rise to the 21 T cell receptor beta chains below, sequenced in a study of CD8+ T cells in alopecia areata. Extracted from the samples, RNA was reverse transcribed into cDNA to serve as the sequencing template. The protocol was immunoSEQ multiplex PCR, while the TCRdb copy is restricted to in-frame clones and leaves out a portion. The sample records 90,000 to 150,000 clones, approximately 53% being singletons. Treatment here: oral pan-JAK inhibitor, 5-10 mg twice daily. The sample consisted of CD4+ T cells sorted from blood, taken at week 4, from a patient treated with tofacitinib. The receptors stem from a human donor with alopecia areata.

J is TRBJ2-5 and V is TRBV7-3; TRBD2 matches 10 bases. Germline-derived CDR1 and CDR2 are SGHTA and FQGTGA. V trimming: 5 bases; J trimming: 2 bases; junction bases outside the gene matches: 5. The CDR3 spans 15 residues. CDR3 bases: TGTGCCAGCAGCACCGGACTAGCGGTTCAAGAGACCCAGTACTTC. Encoded protein: CASSTGLAVQETQYF.

This clone was picked up a small number of times. The rearrangement uses TRBV6-5 and TRBJ2-1; no clear D. CDR1 is MNHEY, CDR2 SVGAGI, per germline. Trimming took 2 bases from V and 9 from J, leaving 17 bases between them. CDR3 length equals 15 residues. The CDR3 nucleotides read TGTGCCAGCAGTTACCCCCAGCAGTCAGGCGGTGAGCAGTTCTTC. Translation: CASSYPQQSGGEQFF.

This clone has more than one count but fewer than ten. J is TRBJ2-4 and V is TRBV7-9; tentatively, D is TRBD1 (6 bases). V lost 5 bases, J lost 3 bases, and 20 bases lay in between. The CDR3 totals 17 residues. Germline CDR1 is SEHNR and CDR2 is FQNEAQ (reference sequence). The CDR3 protein is CASSQAKGQGNKNIQYF. CDR3 DNA sequence: TGTGCCAGCAGCCAAGCTAAGGGACAAGGGAACAAAAACATTCAGTACTTC. The full variable domain, with the rest looked up from reference TRBV7-9 and TRBJ2-4, is DTGVSQNPRHKITKRGQNVTFRCDPISEHNRLYWYRQTLGQGPEFLTYFQNEAQLEKSRLLSDRFSAERPKGSFSTLEIQRTEQGDSAMYLCASSQAKGQGNKNIQYFGAGTRLSVL.

The chain couples TRBV6-5 to TRBJ1-1; the D is unclear. Germline V gene data show CDR1 as MNHEY and CDR2 as SVGAGI. The V end was cut by 6 bases, the J end by 2 bases, with 10 bases between. The CDR3 covers 13 residues. CDR3 DNA: TGTGCCAGCAGCGTTCGGGCCAACACTGAAGCTTTCTTT. This codes for CASSVRANTEAFF.

This chain connects TRBV4-1 to TRBJ2-7, with 9 bases that match TRBD2. The CDR3 spans 15 residues. Germline loops: CDR1 MGHRA, CDR2 YSYEKL. Germline trimming cut 4 bases from V and 2 bases from J; bases unmatched to any gene: 6. DNA for the CDR3: TGCGCCAGCAGCCTCCGACTAGCGGAAACCTACGAGCAGTACTTC. It yields the protein CASSLRLAETYEQYF.

The V gene is TRBV6-6, the J gene TRBJ2-7; TRBD1 is a possible D gene (6 bases). V dropped 2 bases and J dropped 3 bases, with 11 bases sitting between them. This CDR3 comprises 14 residues. Germline values: CDR1 MNHNY, CDR2 SVGAGI (reference sequence). In DNA, the CDR3 is TGTGCCAGCAGTTACGATGCAGGGGACTACGAGCAGTACTTC. Translating it yields CASSYDAGDYEQYF.

The CDR3 region has the DNA TGTGCCTGGGGTAGAGGTGGAAGCGGGAATTCACCCCTCCACTTT. Its protein is CAWGRGGSGNSPLHF. V usage is TRBV30 and J usage is TRBJ1-6; no clear D gene. The germline V gene has CDR1 GTSNPN and CDR2 SVGIG (reference sequence). The CDR3 contains 15 residues. Between the trimmed V and J ends, which lost 5 bases and 7 bases, there was a span of 18 bases. Supplemented by reference TRBV30 and TRBJ1-6, the full variable domain reads SQTIHQWPATLVQPVGSPLSLECTVEGTSNPNLYWYRQAAGRGLQLLFYSVGIGQISSEVPQNLSASRPQDRQFILSSKKLLLSDSGFYLCAWGRGGSGNSPLHFGNGTRLTVT.

This clone has a handful of counts. The rearrangement joins TRBV5-8 to TRBJ1-5; D call uncertain. The CDR3 runs 16 residues. Per germline, CDR1 SGHTS and CDR2 YDEGEE. V lost 0 bases to trimming and J lost 3 bases, with 13 bases between them. In nucleotides, the CDR3 is TGTGCCAGCAGCTTGGAGGGAGGGCAGGTCAATCAGCCCCAGCATTTT. Protein: CASSLEGGQVNQPQHF.

CDR3 sequence reads: CASSPDTGELFF. Here the CDR3 DNA reads TGTGCCAGCTCACCAGACACCGGGGAGCTGTTTTTT. The chain recombines TRBV18 with TRBJ2-2; D is undetermined. The germline gives CDR1 KGHSH, CDR2 LQKENI. Trimming pared 2 bases from V and 3 bases from J, leaving 1 base between. The CDR3 runs 12 residues. Full variable domain (rest looked up from reference TRBV18 and TRBJ2-2): NAGVMQNPRHLVRRRGQEARLRCSPMKGHSHVYWYRQLPEEGLKFMVYLQKENIIDESGMPKERFSAEFPKEGPSILRIQQVVRGDSAAYFCASSPDTGELFFGEGSRLTVL.

This chain connects TRBV5-1 to TRBJ2-1, with TRBD2 identical over 7 bases. J lost 4 bases, V lost 1 base, and 8 bases had no gene match. From germline, CDR1 is SGHRS and CDR2 YFSETQ. The CDR3 runs 16 residues. The CDR3 DNA sequence: TGCGCCAGCAGCTTGATTAGCGGGTCAATGTACAATGAGCAGTTCTTC. Translation gives CASSLISGSMYNEQFF.

V and J are TRBV30 and TRBJ2-7; tentatively, D is TRBD1 (6 bases). CDR3 length: 12 residues. V was shortened by 5 bases and J by 3 bases, with 11 bases between the two germline ends. CDR1 GTSNPN and CDR2 SVGIG come from the germline V gene (reference sequence). The CDR3 DNA is TGTGCCTGGCGCAGGGGAAACTACGAGCAGTACTTC. This codes for CAWRRGNYEQYF. Combining the CDR3 with reference TRBV30 and TRBJ2-7 gives the whole variable domain SQTIHQWPATLVQPVGSPLSLECTVEGTSNPNLYWYRQAAGRGLQLLFYSVGIGQISSEVPQNLSASRPQDRQFILSSKKLLLSDSGFYLCAWRRGNYEQYFGPGTRLTVT.

This clone turned up a few times. The chain joins TRBV29-1 to TRBJ2-2; the D gene is possibly TRBD2 (5 bases). V lost 3 bases and J 1 base, leaving 6 bases between the germline ends. The germline CDR1 and CDR2 sequences are SQVTM and ANQGSEA. CDR3 size: 13 residues. The CDR3 is CSVDGGNTGELFF. CDR3 DNA sequence: TGCAGCGTTGACGGAGGGAACACCGGGGAGCTGTTTTTT.

This clone was seen a few times. The rearrangement links TRBV5-4 to TRBJ2-1; no clear D gene. The germline CDR1 and CDR2 sequences are SGHNT and YYREEE (reference sequence). The length of the CDR3 is 15 residues. Trimming took off 2 bases at V and 7 bases at J, with 16 bases between the two ends. The DNA for the CDR3 is TGTGCCAGCAGCTTTTGGGGTCGTCTACGAAATGAGCAGTTCTTC. Protein sequence: CASSFWGRLRNEQFF.

The chain combines TRBV30 with TRBJ2-1; 12 bases agree with TRBD2. From germline, CDR1 is GTSNPN and CDR2 SVGIG (reference sequence). CDR3 length: 18 amino acids. V trimming: 5 bases; J trimming: 0 bases; junction bases outside the gene matches: 11. CDR3: CAWGRASGRVSSYNEQFF. In nucleotides, the CDR3 is TGTGCCTGGGGGAGGGCTAGCGGGAGGGTTAGCTCCTACAATGAGCAGTTCTTC.

The V and J genes are TRBV29-1 and TRBJ1-2; D not resolved. Germline assignment: CDR1 SQVTM and CDR2 ANQGSEA. V lost 8 bases, J lost 8 bases, and 15 bases lay in between. The CDR3 consists of 11 residues. CDR3 protein: CSIAPVHGYTF. Here the CDR3 DNA reads TGCAGCATAGCCCCCGTTCACGGCTACACCTTC.

The chain couples TRBV10-3 to TRBJ2-3; D perhaps matches TRBD2 (6 bases). V was pared by 2 bases and J by 2 bases, with 14 bases between. Germline V gives CDR1 ENHRY, CDR2 SYGVKD. This CDR3 comprises 16 residues. For the CDR3, the DNA is TGTGCCATCAGTGAGAGTGCGGCGGGGTCCACAGATACGCAGTATTTT. This encodes CAISESAAGSTDTQYF.

This clone was seen a handful of times. This sequence joins TRBV19 and TRBJ1-5; 9 nucleotides match TRBD1. CDR1 and CDR2 from the germline V gene are LNHDA and SQIVND (reference sequence). The junction had 14 bases not matched to a gene; V was cut back by 7 bases and J by 7 bases. There are 16 residues in the CDR3. CDR3 DNA sequence: TGTGCCAGTAATCCACGGGCGGGACAGGGATGGCAGCCCCAGCATTTT. Its translation: CASNPRAGQGWQPQHF.

V gene TRBV15 combines with J gene TRBJ1-1; 8 nucleotides line up with TRBD1. The CDR3 is 14 amino acids. CDR1 LNHNV and CDR2 YYDKDF come from the germline V gene (reference sequence). V lost 5 bases, J lost 6 bases, and 8 bases stayed unmatched. The DNA of the CDR3 is TGTGCCACCAGCGGTAGACAGGGGTGGTCTGAAGCTTTCTTT. Protein product: CATSGRQGWSEAFF.

This clone has more than one count but fewer than ten. The chain recombines TRBV2 with TRBJ2-3, with 12 bases fitting TRBD2. There are 15 residues in the CDR3. Germline assignment: CDR1 SNHLY and CDR2 FYNNEI. Trimming cost V 8 bases and J 3 bases; bases outside gene matches: 6. The CDR3 spells CASGGLAGLTDTQYF. The CDR3 DNA reads as TGTGCCAGCGGAGGACTAGCGGGATTAACAGATACGCAGTATTTT.

The chain is built from TRBV28 and TRBJ2-2; 11 bases match TRBD1. With 8 bases clipped from V and 5 bases from J, the junction kept 4 bases outside the gene matches. The germline V gene has CDR1 MDHEN and CDR2 SYDVKM. The CDR3 is made up of 14 amino acids. The CDR3 DNA reads TGTGCCAGCGTGGGACAGGGGGTAACCGGGGAGCTGTTTTTT. Translation: CASVGQGVTGELFF.

The chain joins TRBV6-5 to TRBJ2-2; 7 positions match TRBD1. With V trimmed by 9 bases and J by 1 base, 2 bases remained unmatched. The CDR3 spans 13 residues. The germline V gene encodes CDR1 MNHEY and CDR2 SVGAGI. The CDR3 DNA reads TGTGCCAGTCGGACAGGGAACACCGGGGAGCTGTTTTTT. It specifies CASRTGNTGELFF.